Listed below are T cell receptor beta chains from one sample, sequenced in a study of CD8+CD57+ T cells in acquired aplastic anemia. TCRdb passed the reads through MiXCR, listing each CDR3 protein once. There are approximately 50,000 distinct CDR3 sequences in the sample; around 70% occur only once, and less than 40% lies in the top ten. The sample comprised sorted CD4+, CD8+, or CD8+CD57+ T cells (not recorded which) from PBMCs. The receptors were gathered from a human donor in good health, serving as a control. The CDR3 runs from the conserved cysteine through the conserved F or W. The order of the fields is V gene, CDR3 protein.

TRBV19 | CASSMGVEGNQPQHF
TRBV4-1 | CASSDRVAVYEQYF
TRBV2 | CASSLRQESNYGYTF
TRBV29-1 | CSVDVGELFF
TRBV7-8 | CASSFGDRDEKLFF
TRBV12-3/TRBV12-4 | CASSGGGTQYF
TRBV20-1 | CSARSQGTYEQYF
TRBV19 | CASRGQGAAYEQYF
TRBV7-9 | CASSLATPTVSPLHF
TRBV5-4 | CASSWPWFSPQPDTEAFF
TRBV15 | CATSRDFAGSGNTIYF
TRBV29-1 | CSVSTYDKTPYEQYF
TRBV6-5 | CASSSGTGGSPLHF
TRBV24-1 | CATSATGEQPQHF
TRBV20-1 | CSASKALSNQPQHF
TRBV7-3 | CASSWTGDSSSGYTF
TRBV2 | CASSLMDRDNSPLHF
TRBV2 | CARAQAEGDEQYF
TRBV5-1 | CASNLDSSCYEQYF
TRBV2 | CASSEGLGYEQYF
TRBV2 | CASSHPTGDVGNQPQHF
TRBV10-3 | CAVWEPTYEQYF
TRBV4-3 | CASSQALWDGYTF
TRBV12-3/TRBV12-4 | CASSLPPYEQYF
TRBV19 | CASSPEGTAYEQYF
TRBV25-1 | CASSADRQGAYGYTF
TRBV30 | CAWSLDGNQPQHF
TRBV24-1 | CATSDSVGRGSYEQYF
TRBV24-1 | CATSLGTGYTGELFF
TRBV7-2 | CASSWGSSNTEAFF
TRBV28 | CVTRTGENTEAFF
TRBV10-3 | CATSDPGTGLETQYF
TRBV27 | CASGIQPQHF
TRBV4-2 | CASSHAWTSGTSTDTQYF
TRBV15 | CATRESGTVSNYGYTF
TRBV2 | CASSVAGQGSSYTF
TRBV7-8 | CASSLGAAEAFF
TRBV25-1 | CASSEFSAAFATNEKLFF
TRBV19 | CASSAARYGYTF
TRBV10-1 | CAGRRGFGYTF